The 15 T cell receptor beta chains presented below share a single source sample, sequenced in a study of T-cell memory formation after mild COVID-19. TCRdb called the 5' RACE reads again in MiXCR, with one record for every CDR3 protein. This table holds roughly 170,000 distinct CDR3 sequences, roughly 23% found once. The sequencing input was PBMCs or a T cell subset sorted from them (not recorded which). The receptors here all came from an adult woman who had mild COVID-19 (a few samples of this study predate the infection). Cell type and time point are not known.

The CDR3 nucleotides read TGTGCCAGCAGTTACGACAGGAGGGATGAGCAGTTCTTC. Protein product: CASSYDRRDEQFF. This chain joins TRBV6-6 and TRBJ2-1; D possibly uses TRBD1 or TRBD2 (6 bases each). This CDR3 comprises 13 residues. Germline V lookup: CDR1 MNHNY, CDR2 SVGAGI (reference sequence). Trimming cost V 2 bases and J 8 bases, with 10 bases left between them.

This chain uses TRBV7-9 with TRBJ2-1; D call uncertain. Trimming left V 5 bases short and J 7 bases short, with 12 bases between. This CDR3 is 13 amino acids long. Germline CDR1 reads SEHNR; CDR2 reads FQNEAQ (reference sequence). CDR3 loop: CASSPAFENEQFF. CDR3 DNA sequence: TGTGCCAGCAGCCCCGCGTTCGAGAATGAGCAGTTCTTC.

This clonotype was picked up one time. The rearrangement links TRBV4-1 to TRBJ1-1; tentatively, D is TRBD1 (5 bases). Germline V lookup: CDR1 MGHRA, CDR2 YSYEKL. Trimming removed 3 bases at V and 0 bases at J, with 14 bases between. The CDR3 has 16 residues. CDR3 DNA: TGCGCCAGCAGCCACATCTCAGGGACCCTGAACACTGAAGCTTTCTTT. This sequence encodes CASSHISGTLNTEAFF.

J is TRBJ2-1 and V is TRBV5-1; TRBD2 matches at 9 bases. Germline V gene lookup returns CDR1 SGHRS and CDR2 YFSETQ. With 0 bases clipped from V and 4 bases from J, the junction kept 11 bases outside the gene matches. CDR3 size: 18 residues. The CDR3 reads CASSLDKPGLALYNEQFF. CDR3 DNA sequence: TGCGCCAGCAGCTTGGACAAACCGGGACTAGCCTTGTACAATGAGCAGTTCTTC.

The table lists this clonotype with a few counts. The chain couples TRBV12-3 or TRBV12-4 to TRBJ2-3, with 7 bases identical to TRBD2. CDR3 length: 15 amino acids. J was trimmed by 5 bases and V by 6 bases; bases with no gene match: 11. CDR3 in DNA: TGTGCCAGCAGCCCCCGACCGGGGGAGGGAGATACGCAGTATTTT. This translates into CASSPRPGEGDTQYF.

The rearrangement joins TRBV27 to TRBJ1-1, with a possible D match to TRBD1 (5 bases). The CDR3 covers 15 residues. Trimming took 3 bases from V and 7 from J, leaving 18 bases between them. From germline, CDR1 is MNHEY and CDR2 SMNVEV (reference sequence). The CDR3 loop is CASSLSLQGALEAFF. Written as DNA, the CDR3 is TGTGCCAGCAGTTTGTCCCTCCAAGGGGCCCTTGAAGCTTTCTTT.

The V and J genes are TRBV5-1 and TRBJ1-1; 8 bases fit TRBD1. The CDR3 extends over 13 amino acids. V shed 1 base, J shed 8 bases, and the junction held 4 bases outside the gene matches. CDR1 and CDR2 from the germline V gene are SGHRS and YFSETQ. This chain's CDR3 is CASSLLGDREAFF. The CDR3 DNA sequence: TGCGCCAGCAGCTTGCTCGGGGACAGGGAAGCTTTCTTT.

This clonotype turned up a few times. This chain links TRBV7-2 with TRBJ1-1; D is unclear. With 7 bases removed from V and 7 bases from J, the gap between germline ends came to 13 bases. The CDR3 loop spans 12 amino acids. Germline V gives CDR1 SGHTA, CDR2 FQGNSA. CDR3 region: CASTLQPFEAFF. For the CDR3, the DNA is TGTGCCAGCACCCTACAGCCATTTGAAGCTTTCTTT.

The CDR3, as DNA: TGTGCCAGCAGGAGTAATTGGAACACTGAAGCTTTCTTT. It yields the protein CASRSNWNTEAFF. The gene calls are TRBV12-3 or TRBV12-4 and TRBJ1-1; no definite D call. The CDR3 spans 13 residues. The V gene lost 6 bases and the J gene lost 1 base, with 9 bases spanning the gap.

The chain has TRBV27 and TRBJ2-3; 9 bases are a match to TRBD2. The CDR3 runs 16 residues. Germline lookup yields CDR1 MNHEY and CDR2 SMNVEV (reference sequence). The V segment lost 2 bases and the J segment 3 bases; nucleotides outside the gene matches: 6. The DNA of the CDR3 is TGTGCCAGCAGTTTAAGGCTAGCGGGAATGACAGATACGCAGTATTTT. It yields the protein CASSLRLAGMTDTQYF.

The V call is TRBV2, the J call TRBJ2-3; no clear D. CDR3 size: 15 residues. The V and J ends lost 3 bases and 4 bases respectively, with 14 bases between them. Germline CDR1 and CDR2: SNHLY and FYNNEI. Written as DNA, the CDR3 is TGTGCCAGCAGTGAGAAGCCTTTTGATGCAGATACGCAGTATTTT. The encoded protein is CASSEKPFDADTQYF.

The rearrangement joins TRBV6-1 to TRBJ2-5; maybe TRBD1 (6 bases). The V gene's germline CDR1 is MNHNS and CDR2 SASEGT. With 5 bases removed from V and 2 bases from J, the gap between germline ends came to 18 bases. The CDR3 is made up of 16 amino acids. The CDR3 coding sequence is TGTGCCAGCAGTTACCTTCCCCACACAGGGCAAGAGACCCAGTACTTC. Translating gives CASSYLPHTGQETQYF.

The chain links TRBV5-1 to TRBJ2-5, with D perhaps matching TRBD1 or TRBD2 (6 bases each). The V end lost 0 bases, the J end lost 4 bases, and 16 bases lay between the germline ends. CDR1 is SGHRS, CDR2 YFSETQ, per germline. The CDR3 length is 16 residues. CDR3 sequence reads: CASSLGGTTGPETQYF. The CDR3 nucleotides are TGCGCCAGCAGCTTGGGCGGGACAACAGGGCCAGAGACCCAGTACTTC.

This clonotype showed up just a few times. This chain's CDR3 is CASSLVGELDGYTF. As DNA, the CDR3 is TGCGCCAGCAGCTTGGTCGGGGAATTAGATGGCTACACCTTC. The rearrangement uses TRBV5-1 and TRBJ1-2; no clear D. This CDR3 has 14 residues. Deletions cut 0 bases from V and 6 bases from J, with 12 bases between. Per the germline V gene, CDR1 is SGHRS and CDR2 is YFSETQ.

This chain uses TRBV29-1 with TRBJ1-2, with a tentative D call TRBD1 (6 bases). The CDR3 totals 13 residues. CDR1 is SQVTM and CDR2 is ANQGSEA in the germline V gene. Trimming took off 0 bases at V and 5 bases at J, with 10 bases between the two ends. CDR3 sequence reads: CSVEDPGQYGYTF. The CDR3 nucleotides are TGCAGCGTTGAAGATCCCGGACAGTATGGCTACACCTTC. The variable domain in full, with the rest retrieved from reference TRBV29-1 and TRBJ1-2, is SAVISQKPSRDICQRGTSLTIQCQVDSQVTMMFWYRQQPGQSLTLIATANQGSEATYESGFVIDKFPISRPNLTFSTLTVSNMSPEDSSIYLCSVEDPGQYGYTFGSGTRLTVV.